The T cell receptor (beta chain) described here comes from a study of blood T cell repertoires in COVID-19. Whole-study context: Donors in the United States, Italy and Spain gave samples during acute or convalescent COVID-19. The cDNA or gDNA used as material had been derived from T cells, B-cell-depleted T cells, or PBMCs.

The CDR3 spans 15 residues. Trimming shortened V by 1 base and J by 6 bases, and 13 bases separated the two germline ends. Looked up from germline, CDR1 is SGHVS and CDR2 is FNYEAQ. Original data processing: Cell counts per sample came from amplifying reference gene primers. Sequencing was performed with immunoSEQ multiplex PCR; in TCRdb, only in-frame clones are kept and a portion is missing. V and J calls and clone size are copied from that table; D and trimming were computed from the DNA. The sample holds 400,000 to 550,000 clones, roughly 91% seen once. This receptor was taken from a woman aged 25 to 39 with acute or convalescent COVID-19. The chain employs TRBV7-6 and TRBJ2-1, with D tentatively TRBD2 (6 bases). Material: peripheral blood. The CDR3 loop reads CASSLGFQGLNEQFF. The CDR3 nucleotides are TGTGCCAGCAGCTTAGGTTTCCAGGGACTCAATGAGCAGTTCTTC.